This T cell receptor beta chain was captured in a study of OX40 agonist ivuxolimab in advanced cancers. Whole-study context: Mean age approximately 66 years, range about 20 to 79; around 80% male.

The cohort excluded patients with autoimmune disease history or systemic immunosuppression. Germline-derived CDR1 and CDR2 are DFQATT and SNEGSKA (reference sequence). V lost 5 bases and J 7 bases, leaving 12 bases between the germline ends. This CDR3 region has 11 residues. Clones were sequenced by immunoSEQ multiplex PCR, and TCRdb holds only the in-frame ones, with some missing. The profile shows fewer than 60,000 clones, about 88% of them singletons. This clone was recorded only once. What it binds is unknown. Study outcomes and limitations: Near-lowest levels of clonal expansion characterized partial responders at 0.1-3.0 mg/kg.

The sequence came from an adult with an advanced solid tumor such as melanoma, head and neck, liver or kidney cancer. Sequencing used CD4+ or CD8+ T cells sorted from blood, obtained in a trial of the OX40 agonist ivuxolimab. The chain uses TRBV20-1 and TRBJ2-7; D possibly corresponds to TRBD1 (6 bases). The CDR3 region has the DNA TGCAGTGCTGGGGGCACATCGGAGCAGTACTTC. This gives the protein CSAGGTSEQYF.